This TCR beta chain was profiled in a study of T cell responses to AZD1222 COVID-19 vaccine (dated by TCRdb to about 2021). The study in broad terms: A total of approximately 230 trial participants underwent TCR sequencing, of whom about 200 received two doses of AZD1222 and about 26 received two doses of the MenACWY control vaccine. Trial participants were enrolled into age subgroups of 18-55, 56-69 and 70-plus years, which contained 148, 28 and 57 TCR-sequenced participants, respectively.

Trimming leaves V shorter by 4 bases and J shorter by 5 bases, with the junction holding 4 bases beyond the gene matches. Measured from the cysteine to the phenylalanine, the CDR3 is 14 residues long. Left in the record is the CDR3 DNA by itself, 42 bases read in frame from the first base. Reading the germline V gene gives CDR1 MDHEN and CDR2 SYDVKM. The CDR3 regions of human TCRbeta chains were analyzed by immunosequencing. The original methods were these. TCRs in the repertoires were compared against a reference library of SARS-CoV-2-specific TCRs that had been generated with the MIRA antigen-specificity platform. Breadth was defined as the fraction of unique TCRs that were SARS-CoV-2-associated. Depth was defined as the fraction of total T cells that were SARS-CoV-2-associated. Using the MIRA data, every spike-specific TCR was mapped to the spike region that the TCR reacted to and assigned to either a CD4 or a CD8 class. Log10-transformed breadth and depth values were compared by one-way ANOVA with Sidak's multiple comparisons tests. As stored in TCRdb, this immuneACCESS dataset retains in-frame rearrangements with V and J assigned. A fraction of the clones does not appear; measured against another copy, unresolved V genes explain less than half of the discrepancy, and the remainder lacks a known reason. Clone size and V and J calls were adopted from that table, with D and trimming inferred from the DNA. The sample includes approximately 150,000 clones, with approximately 89% observed a single time. The top ten clonotypes cover roughly 1.7% of the sample.

The sample's time point, from its label and the paper: about 28 days (+/-7) after the second vaccine dose. AZD1222 recipients with second doses at about 4 weeks or about 12 weeks were pooled, because spike-specific TCR depth and breadth did not differ between schedules. Samples from vaccinated people were obtained from the UK trials COV001 and COV002, which included a single-blind randomized controlled phase 2/3 trial of AZD1222 (ChAdOx1 nCoV-19) in healthy adults. For TCRbeta chain sequencing, PBMC samples were collected from trial participants at day 0 and at day 28 after the second dose. Comment on this clone: It lacks a known antigen. One base away there is no much larger clone; base qualities are not given.

General conclusions and limits of the study: CD4 TCRs associated with the vaccine covered the entire spike protein, and the dominant responses were in regions 160-218 and 743-854. After two AZD1222 doses, spike-specific TCR breadth and depth were significantly higher than at day 0 and than in MenACWY recipients. In the small 56-69-year group, the increase in depth fell short of significance, most likely because of low power. Only five to seven AZD1222 recipients were SARS-CoV-2 seropositive at baseline, limiting conclusions about previously exposed vaccinees. Nearly half of unique spike-specific TCRs reportedly recognized epitopes outside regions mutated in the B.1.351 and B.1.1.7 variants. Because no day 14 peak-response samples were available, repertoires were characterized only after the peak T cell response. Participants were mostly white British, with more females than males. The authors suggested clonal diversity may have been underestimated.

The sequences come from peripheral blood, collected 28 days after the second AZD1222 dose. In this chain, TRBV28 is recombined with TRBJ1-2, with 10 junctional bases fitting TRBD1. This TCR came from an adult who received the AZD1222 COVID-19 vaccine. The CDR3 region reads CASSSSGQGYGYTF. The nucleotides are TGTGCCAGCAGTTCGTCGGGACAGGGGTATGGCTACACCTTC.